This T cell receptor (beta chain) was obtained from a study of T cell responses to AZD1222 COVID-19 vaccine. In the study overall: Pooled in the analysis were second doses at about 4 or about 12 weeks. Broader study findings: Seropositive status at baseline applied to only a handful of AZD1222 recipients. White British people made up most donors, females outnumbered males, and clonal diversity was possibly underestimated.

Turning to this clone: Antigen unknown.

Unmatched junction bases numbered 15, after V lost 4 bases and J lost 8 bases. The CDR3 has 16 amino acids. The germline gives CDR1 SGDLS, CDR2 YYNGEE. The method was immunoSEQ multiplex PCR; TCRdb's version includes in-frame clones alone and lacks a portion of them. The sample shows roughly 130,000 clones, around 90% of them seen only once. The sample here was peripheral blood, taken on day 0 of AZD1222 vaccination. This TCR was recovered from an adult in good health. This sequence joins TRBV9 and TRBJ2-1, with 7 positions matching TRBD2. Written as DNA, the CDR3 is TGTGCCAGCAGCCCCAGCCCAAGGGGAGCGGGACATGAGCAGTTCTTC. Translated, it gives CASSPSPRGAGHEQFF.